These 10 T cell receptor beta chains originate from one sample sequenced in a study of shared clonotypes between healthy human individuals. Libraries were prepared by immunoSEQ multiplex PCR; TCRdb keeps only in-frame clonotypes and omits some of them. This sample has 2 million to 2.5 million clones, with just under 95% found just once. The sequenced sample consisted of naive CD4+ T cells from PBMCs. Subset here: CD45RA+ positively selected. The origin of the receptors is a man between 18 and 29 years old in good health. Some clones in this sample may be carry-over from other donors' samples.

The chain combines TRBV27 with TRBJ2-5, with D perhaps TRBD1 (6 bases). Germline V CDR1 and CDR2: MNHEY, SMNVEV (reference sequence). V was shortened by 3 bases and J by 5 bases, with 13 bases between the two germline ends. The CDR3 consists of 14 residues. CDR3: CASSFGTIWETQYF. CDR3 bases: TGTGCCAGCAGTTTTGGGACAATCTGGGAGACCCAGTACTTC.

The table lists this clone with a count of one. The genes are TRBV28 and TRBJ2-2; D is ambiguous. Trimming took 3 bases from V and 2 from J, leaving 13 bases between them. CDR3 size: 16 residues. The germline CDR1 and CDR2 sequences are MDHEN and SYDVKM. CDR3 region: CASSFPGSSNTGELFF. The CDR3, as DNA: TGTGCCAGCAGTTTTCCCGGGTCCAGCAACACCGGGGAGCTGTTTTTT.

This chain joins TRBV6-5 and TRBJ2-3, with TRBD2 matching 10 bases. The CDR3 consists of 14 residues. V shed 6 bases, J shed 2 bases, and the junction held 2 bases outside the gene matches. CDR1 MNHEY and CDR2 SVGAGI come from the germline V gene. CDR3 coding DNA: TGTGCCAGCAGAGGGACTAGCGACACAGATACGCAGTATTTT. Amino acids: CASRGTSDTDTQYF.

The chain uses TRBV5-4 and TRBJ1-2; a possible D gene is TRBD1 (5 bases). Germline-derived CDR1 and CDR2 are SGHNT and YYREEE (reference sequence). The CDR3 runs to 14 residues. V lost 5 bases, J lost 5 bases, and 16 bases lay in between. CDR3 amino acids: CASRSAGRVYGYTF. The CDR3 coding sequence is TGTGCCAGCAGGAGCGCGGGCAGGGTTTATGGCTACACCTTC.

V is TRBV7-8 and J is TRBJ2-2; weak D call: TRBD2 (5 bases). Germline CDR1 is SGHVS and CDR2 is FQNEAQ. The CDR3 totals 16 residues. Deletions cut 4 bases from V and 6 bases from J, with 18 bases between. The CDR3 loop reads CASSSQLARASGELFF. The CDR3 coding sequence is TGTGCCAGCAGCTCCCAGCTGGCGAGGGCCTCCGGGGAGCTGTTTTTT.

The rearrangement links TRBV5-8 to TRBJ2-7; 9 bases fit TRBD1. Germline CDR1 and CDR2: SGHTS and YDEGEE. V was clipped by 4 bases and J by 3 bases; unmatched bases: 8. The CDR3 length is 15 residues. In DNA form, the CDR3 reads TGTGCCAGCAGCATCTCTACAGGGGGCGTCTACGAGCAGTACTTC. Translated: CASSISTGGVYEQYF. The whole variable domain, remainder taken from reference TRBV5-8 and TRBJ2-7, is EAGVTQSPTHLIKTRGQQATLRCSPISGHTSVYWYQQALGLGLQFLLWYDEGEERNRGNFPPRFSGRQFPNYSSELNVNALELEDSALYLCASSISTGGVYEQYFGPGTRLTVT.

Comments on this clone: The same CDR3 can be traced to other DNA sequences in this sample. The gene calls are TRBV5-1 and TRBJ1-1, with D perhaps TRBD1 (5 bases). In germline, CDR1 is SGHRS, CDR2 YFSETQ. V lost 2 bases, J lost 1 base, and 12 bases lay in between. CDR3 length: 15 residues. The CDR3 DNA follows: TGCGCCAGCAGCTTAAACCCTACAGGGAACACTGAAGCTTTCTTT. It is translated as CASSLNPTGNTEAFF.

This sequence joins TRBV29-1 and TRBJ2-1; 7 bases are shared with TRBD1. Germline loops: CDR1 SQVTM, CDR2 ANQGSEA. The length of the CDR3 is 12 residues. The V and J ends lost 7 bases and 9 bases, in that order; junction bases with no gene match: 9. CDR3 sequence (DNA): TGCAGCGGAACAGGGGAAATGGCTGAGCAGTTCTTC. Encoded protein: CSGTGEMAEQFF.

This chain joins TRBV29-1 and TRBJ2-6; perhaps TRBD2 as D (6 bases). CDR1 SQVTM and CDR2 ANQGSEA come from the germline V gene. CDR3 length equals 14 residues. Trimming pared 6 bases from V and 4 bases from J, leaving 13 bases between. CDR3 DNA: TGCAGCGTCCAACGGGGGTCAGGGGCCAACGTCCTGACTTTC. Translation: CSVQRGSGANVLTF.

This chain connects TRBV7-8 to TRBJ2-7; the D is unclear. Trimming took 5 bases from V and 2 from J, leaving 13 bases between them. The CDR3 contains 14 residues. CDR1 is SGHVS and CDR2 is FQNEAQ in the germline V gene. CDR3 in DNA: TGTGCCAGCAGCACTACCGGTTGGGCCTACGAGCAGTACTTC. Translating gives CASSTTGWAYEQYF.